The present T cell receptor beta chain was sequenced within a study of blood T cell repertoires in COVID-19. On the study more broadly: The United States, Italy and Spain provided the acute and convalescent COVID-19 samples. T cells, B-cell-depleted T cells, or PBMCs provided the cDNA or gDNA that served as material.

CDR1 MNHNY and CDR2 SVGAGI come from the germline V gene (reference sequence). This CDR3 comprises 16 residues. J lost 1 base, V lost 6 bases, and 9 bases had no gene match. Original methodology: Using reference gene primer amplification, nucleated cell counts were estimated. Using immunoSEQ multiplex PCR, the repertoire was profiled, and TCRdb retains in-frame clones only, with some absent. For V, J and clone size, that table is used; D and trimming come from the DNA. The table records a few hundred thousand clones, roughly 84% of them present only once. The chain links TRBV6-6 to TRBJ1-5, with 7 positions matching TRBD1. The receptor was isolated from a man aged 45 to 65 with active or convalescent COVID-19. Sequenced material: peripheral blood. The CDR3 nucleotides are TGTGCCAGCAGCCTTAGGGGGCATGAGAGCAATCAGCCCCAGCATTTT. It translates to CASSLRGHESNQPQHF.